This TCR beta chain was identified during a study of breast tumors, draining lymph nodes, adjacent tissues (dated by TCRdb to the mid-2010s). Notes on the research overall: Breast cancer patients provided tumor, adjacent nontumor tissue and axillary lymph nodes, and the study compared the TCR beta repertoires across these three sources. The study was designed to assess the relationships and possible T-cell exchange between tumor, surrounding tissue and draining lymph node repertoires in human breast cancer. Results the study describes overall, beyond this receptor: Tumor T-cell repertoires showed less diversity than lymph node repertoires and more diversity than nontumor tissue repertoires, and tumor T-cell repertoires showed preferential V and J gene usage. A scenario in which most tumor T cells derive from the lymph node and then expand within tumor tissue was judged to be consistent with the data. The conclusion that tumor T cells originate in lymph nodes was framed as consistent with a hypothesis rather than directly demonstrated. Tumor and nontumor tissue repertoires were found to be significantly more similar in luminal-like than in basal-like breast cancer.

The CDR3 runs 13 amino acids, cysteine and phenylalanine included. Only CDR3 DNA remains: 39 bases, in frame from the first base. CDR1 and CDR2, per the germline V gene, are MNHNS and SASEGT. The germline ends are 15 bases apart after V is trimmed by 5 bases and J by 8 bases. Sequenced on an Illumina HiSeq 2000. Multiplex PCR amplification was used to build the TCR beta chain libraries. The amplified TCR beta chain products were analyzed by high-throughput sequencing. Starting from the raw public reads, TCRdb applied fastp trimming at Q25, assembled clones with MiXCR and retained in-frame beta chains. Rows are combined by CDR3 protein, so each entry shows the most common genes and DNA. This sample has some 65,000 distinct CDR3 sequences in its table, and less than 50% of those were observed once. More than 7.5% of the sample comes from the top ten. This clonotype was observed a handful of times. Its binding antigen is unknown. Qualities for individual bases were not recorded, and no much larger clone is one base off.

The receptor's source is a female donor with breast cancer. Some clones in this sample may be carry-over from other donors' samples. The sequenced sample was breast tumor tissue. In this chain, TRBV6-1 is recombined with TRBJ1-2; a weak D assignment points to TRBD1 (6 bases agree). This receptor has the CDR3 CASSQVGGGGYTF. The nucleotides read TGTGCCAGCAGTCAAGTAGGGGGAGGGGGCTACACCTTC.